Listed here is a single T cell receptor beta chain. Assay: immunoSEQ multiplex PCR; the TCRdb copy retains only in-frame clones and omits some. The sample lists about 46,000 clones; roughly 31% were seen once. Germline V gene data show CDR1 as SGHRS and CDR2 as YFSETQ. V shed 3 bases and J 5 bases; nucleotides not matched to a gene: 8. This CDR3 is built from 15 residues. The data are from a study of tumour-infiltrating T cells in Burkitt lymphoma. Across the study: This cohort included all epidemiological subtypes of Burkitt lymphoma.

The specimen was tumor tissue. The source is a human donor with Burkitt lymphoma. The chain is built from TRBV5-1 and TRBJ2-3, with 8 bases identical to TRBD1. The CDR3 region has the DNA TGCGCCAGCAGCTCCCACGGGACAGGCGGAGATACGCAGTATTTT. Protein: CASSSHGTGGDTQYF.